This T cell receptor (beta chain) emerged from a study of identical twins. This clonotype was recorded many times. The antigen is not known. A universal primer site was added by template switching, and unique molecular identifiers were carried by the cDNA. TCRdb ran MiXCR on the 5' RACE reads and lists one entry per CDR3 protein. This sample has some 270,000 distinct CDR3 sequences, with about 8% found just once. Healthy Caucasians supplied all donations. The CDR3 loop spans 17 amino acids. CDR1 and CDR2 from the germline V gene are LNHNV and YYDKDF (reference sequence). Trimming took 3 bases from V and 6 from J; bases not matched to a gene: 15. Study conclusions and caveats: Beta out-of-frame sequences showed weaker excess sharing between twins.

The sample was also reused in another study, on yellow fever vaccine responses in identical twins. From that second work: The authors reported partly convergent, partly personalized vaccine responses in identical twins.

The origin of this receptor is a woman under 30 in good health. The rearrangement joins TRBV15 to TRBJ2-3; 7 bases agree with TRBD2. The sample comprised CD8+ T cells sorted from blood. CDR3 sequence (DNA): TGTGCCACCAGCAGTGAGGGGCTTGAGCGGGGAGCGGATACGCAGTATTTT. Protein product: CATSSEGLERGADTQYF.